Below, 16 T cell receptor beta chains from the same sample are listed, as sequenced in a study of T cell responses to AZD1222 COVID-19 vaccine. Generated by immunoSEQ multiplex PCR, the TCRdb table keeps only in-frame clones and is missing some. This table holds 120,000 or so clones, around 88% found once. The specimen comprised peripheral blood, sampled on day 0 of MenACWY control vaccination. The receptors derive from an adult in good health.

The gene calls are TRBV30 and TRBJ1-1; 9 bases line up with TRBD1. Germline CDR1 and CDR2: GTSNPN and SVGIG (reference sequence). Trimming cost V 5 bases and J 3 bases; bases outside gene matches: 4. The CDR3 totals 13 residues. CDR3 DNA sequence: TGTGCCTGGGAAGGGACAGGGTACACTGAAGCTTTCTTT. It translates to CAWEGTGYTEAFF.

This chain uses TRBV7-9 with TRBJ2-3; D might be TRBD1 (5 bases). In germline, CDR1 is SEHNR, CDR2 FQNEAQ (reference sequence). Trimming shortened V by 5 bases and J by 6 bases, and 15 bases separated the two germline ends. The CDR3 extends over 14 amino acids. This chain's CDR3 is CASSITGPLDTQYF. The DNA of the CDR3 is TGTGCCAGCAGCATCACAGGTCCCCTGGATACGCAGTATTTT.

The V gene is TRBV10-3, the J gene TRBJ2-7, with 9 nucleotides matching TRBD2. The CDR3 is 14 amino acids. Germline V CDR1 and CDR2: ENHRY, SYGVKD. With 7 bases clipped from V and 6 bases from J, the junction kept 10 bases outside the gene matches. Written as DNA, the CDR3 is TGTGCCATCACTCAAAGAGCGGGAGGTGGCGAGCAGTACTTC. Translated: CAITQRAGGGEQYF.

This clone was seen a single time. The chain links TRBV5-4 to TRBJ2-1, with D possibly matching TRBD1 (6 bases). Trimming shortened V by 3 bases and J by 7 bases, and 17 bases separated the two germline ends. Germline CDR1 is SGHNT and CDR2 is YYREEE (reference sequence). This CDR3 contains 15 residues. This chain's CDR3 is CASSWDISSGNEQFF. Here the CDR3 DNA reads TGTGCCAGCAGCTGGGACATATCCTCTGGAAATGAGCAGTTCTTC.

The chain combines TRBV18 with TRBJ2-6; D is possibly TRBD1 or TRBD2 (5 bases each). The CDR3 contains 14 residues. Per germline, CDR1 KGHSH and CDR2 LQKENI. Trimming removed 4 bases at V and 4 bases at J, with 8 bases between. In DNA form, the CDR3 reads TGTGCCAGCTCACGGGGACCCGGGGCCAACGTCCTGACTTTC. Protein: CASSRGPGANVLTF.

The V call is TRBV19, the J call TRBJ2-7, with a possible D match to TRBD2 (5 bases). Between the trimmed V and J ends, which lost 0 bases and 3 bases, there was a span of 9 bases. Germline V gives CDR1 LNHDA, CDR2 SQIVND (reference sequence). The CDR3 contains 14 residues. The CDR3 here is CASSIDGGDYEQYF. In DNA form, the CDR3 reads TGTGCCAGTAGTATAGACGGAGGAGACTACGAGCAGTACTTC.

The chain recombines TRBV6-5 with TRBJ2-7, with D possibly matching TRBD1 (6 bases). The germline CDR1 and CDR2 sequences are MNHEY and SVGAGI. V shed 10 bases and J shed 4 bases, with 11 bases lying between them. This CDR3 is 11 amino acids long. The CDR3 protein is CATNTGYEQYF. CDR3 DNA: TGTGCCACCAATACAGGGTACGAGCAGTACTTC.

The chain combines TRBV10-3 with TRBJ1-1; D possibly corresponds to TRBD1 (5 bases). Trimming took 5 bases from V and 5 from J, leaving 18 bases between them. The CDR3 extends over 15 amino acids. Germline-derived CDR1 and CDR2 are ENHRY and SYGVKD. The CDR3 DNA is TGTGCCATCAGTTACGTAGAGGGGAAGGAGACTGAAGCTTTCTTT. Translating gives CAISYVEGKETEAFF.

The chain has TRBV7-9 and TRBJ1-4; D is possibly TRBD1 (5 bases). Germline CDR1 and CDR2: SEHNR and FQNEAQ (reference sequence). V was cut by 3 bases and J by 0 bases, with 20 bases left in between. The CDR3 has 19 amino acids. In nucleotides, the CDR3 is TGTGCCAGCAGCTTCACTCCGGGACGGACACCTGCAACTAATGAAAAACTGTTTTTT. Translated, it gives CASSFTPGRTPATNEKLFF.

The V call is TRBV3-1 (or the pseudogene TRBV3-2), the J call TRBJ2-2; the D is unclear. V was cut by 2 bases and J by 3 bases, with 10 bases left in between. This CDR3 contains 15 residues. The germline CDR1 and CDR2 sequences are LGHDT and YNNKEL (reference sequence). The CDR3 sequence is CASSQSYLYTGELFF. The CDR3 coding sequence is TGTGCCAGCAGCCAAAGCTACTTGTACACCGGGGAGCTGTTTTTT.

This sequence joins TRBV7-9 and TRBJ2-1, with unresolved D. Germline V gene sequence: CDR1 SEHNR, CDR2 FQNEAQ (reference sequence). The CDR3 sequence is 12 residues long. V lost 1 base, J lost 7 bases, and 5 bases lay in between. CDR3: CASSLVGNEQFF. CDR3 coding DNA: TGTGCCAGCAGCTTAGTAGGGAATGAGCAGTTCTTC.

The CDR3 here is CASSPQFREYNEQFF. The CDR3 bases are TGTGCCAGCTCACCCCAATTTAGGGAATACAATGAGCAGTTCTTC. V is TRBV18 and J is TRBJ2-1; D unresolved. The CDR3 extends over 15 amino acids. CDR1 is KGHSH, CDR2 LQKENI, per germline. V lost 3 bases and J lost 4, with 13 bases in between.

The chain is built from TRBV13 and TRBJ2-3, with D uncertain. There are 12 residues in the CDR3. The germline V gene encodes CDR1 PRHDT and CDR2 FYEKMQ (reference sequence). The V end lost 5 bases, the J end lost 8 bases, and 11 bases lay between the germline ends. The CDR3 spells CASSDVSGTQYF. The CDR3 nucleotides are TGTGCCAGCAGCGATGTGTCGGGTACGCAGTATTTT.

Only one count was recorded for this clone. Different DNA sequences within this sample yield the same CDR3. The chain links TRBV5-1 to TRBJ2-7; D possibly matches TRBD1 or TRBD2 (5 bases each). The CDR3 is 14 residues long. CDR1 is SGHRS, CDR2 YFSETQ, per germline. V gave up 4 bases and J gave up 3 bases, with 14 bases separating them. The CDR3 sequence is CASSPGQGRYEQYF. The CDR3 coding sequence is TGCGCCAGCAGCCCGGGGCAGGGACGCTACGAGCAGTACTTC.

The chain couples TRBV12-3 or TRBV12-4 to TRBJ1-2; D gene uncertain. The CDR3 totals 13 residues. Between the trimmed V and J ends, which lost 3 bases and 7 bases, there was a span of 12 bases. The CDR3 DNA is TGTGCCAGCAGTTTTTTGGGGTTCCCTGGCTACACCTTC. Translated: CASSFLGFPGYTF.

This clone appeared a single time. The V gene is TRBV14, the J gene TRBJ1-1, with D unclear. This CDR3 is built from 18 residues. V shed 2 bases and J shed 1 base, with 20 bases lying between them. Germline V gives CDR1 SGHDN, CDR2 FVKESK. The CDR3 DNA reads TGTGCCAGCAGCCAACGAAGACCCATGGGTGAGGCGAACACTGAAGCTTTCTTT. The encoded protein is CASSQRRPMGEANTEAFF.